This entry features one T cell receptor beta chain sequence. The repertoire was sequenced with immunoSEQ multiplex PCR; TCRdb's copy has only in-frame clones and lacks some. The sample yields about 54,000 clones, roughly 81% seen once. The data stem from a study of OX40 agonist ivuxolimab in advanced cancers. The CDR3 has 16 amino acids. Germline CDR1 SGHAT, CDR2 FQNNGV. Trimming stripped 5 bases from V and 3 bases from J, with 17 bases between. V usage is TRBV11-2 and J usage is TRBJ2-1; weak D call: TRBD2 (6 bases). Sequences were derived from CD4+ or CD8+ T cells sorted from blood, sampled in a trial of the OX40 agonist ivuxolimab. This sequence was found in an adult with an advanced solid tumor such as melanoma, head and neck, liver or kidney cancer. The CDR3 coding sequence is TGTGCCAGCAGCCTCGGCTGGGGGGAGTTCTACAATGAGCAGTTCTTC. Translated: CASSLGWGEFYNEQFF.